A single sample gave rise to the 21 T cell receptor beta chains below, sequenced in a study of vaccination and CD4 T cells after COVID-19. Their antigens are not known. The treatment: approximately 9-day PBMC culture with coronavirus spike peptide pools or control peptides (ViraFEST assay). Sequencing of the DNA from cultured CD4+ T cells was carried out with the Oncomine TCR Beta short-read assay. One entry per CDR3 protein, called by TCRdb with MiXCR from the PCR reads. The table includes about 27,000 distinct CDR3 sequences, 62% detected once. The source was CD4+ T cells from blood, cultured in vitro, collected after SARS-CoV-2 vaccination. The receptors were sampled from a human donor who received a COVID-19 vaccine.

This clonotype was seen only a few times. The chain has TRBV6-1 and TRBJ2-7, with D perhaps assigned TRBD1 or TRBD2 (5 bases each). In germline, CDR1 is MNHNS, CDR2 SASEGT. CDR3 size: 11 residues. Trimming shortened V by 1 base and J by 8 bases, and 6 bases separated the two germline ends. The CDR3 DNA reads TGTGCCAGCAGTGAAGAGGGACAGCAGTACTTC. Its protein product is CASSEEGQQYF.

The V call is TRBV2, the J call TRBJ2-7; 8 bases align to TRBD1. The germline V gene has CDR1 SNHLY and CDR2 FYNNEI. V shed 6 bases and J 6 bases; nucleotides not matched to a gene: 4. The CDR3 covers 12 residues. The chain's CDR3 is CASSGQGGEQYF. DNA for the CDR3: TGTGCCAGCAGCGGACAGGGTGGCGAGCAGTACTTC.

This clonotype was counted only a few times. The chain uses TRBV20-1 and TRBJ2-5, with D uncertain. The CDR3 runs to 13 residues. V was pared by 3 bases and J by 5 bases, with 13 bases between. Germline values: CDR1 DFQATT, CDR2 SNEGSKA (reference sequence). The CDR3 spells CSASGPAGETQYF. The CDR3 DNA follows: TGCAGTGCTAGTGGGCCGGCCGGGGAGACCCAGTACTTC.

V is TRBV20-1 and J is TRBJ2-3; D is ambiguous. CDR3 length: 13 residues. The germline V and J ends were trimmed by 2 bases and 1 base, with 7 bases remaining between them. From germline, CDR1 is DFQATT and CDR2 SNEGSKA (reference sequence). The CDR3 spells CSARPGGTDTQYF. Written as DNA, the CDR3 is TGCAGTGCTAGACCCGGAGGCACAGATACGCAGTATTTT.

This chain connects TRBV6-5 to TRBJ1-2, with D hard to call. V lost 4 bases to trimming and J lost 0 bases, with 12 bases between them. The CDR3 is made up of 15 amino acids. Germline V gives CDR1 MNHEY, CDR2 SVGAGI. The CDR3 DNA is TGTGCCAGCAGTTCCCCCAGACGGGCTAACTATGGCTACACCTTC. This encodes CASSSPRRANYGYTF.

The rearrangement links TRBV3-1 to TRBJ1-2; a possible D gene is TRBD1 (5 bases). V gave up 4 bases and J gave up 8 bases, with 11 bases separating them. CDR1 LGHDT and CDR2 YNNKEL come from the germline V gene (reference sequence). The CDR3 consists of 12 residues. The CDR3 coding sequence is TGTGCCAGCAGCCCCCAGGGAGCCGGCTACACCTTC. It translates to CASSPQGAGYTF.

V is TRBV20-1 and J is TRBJ1-1, with TRBD1 matching over 8 bases. Germline CDR1 and CDR2: DFQATT and SNEGSKA (reference sequence). The CDR3 length is 14 residues. The ends lost 0 bases at V and 4 bases at J; junction bases unmatched: 4. As DNA, the CDR3 is TGCAGTGCTAGAGAATTCCAGGGGGCCACTGAAGCTTTCTTT. It codes for CSAREFQGATEAFF.

This chain connects TRBV6-5 to TRBJ2-7; 8 nucleotides align to TRBD2. The CDR3 is made up of 17 amino acids. Germline V gives CDR1 MNHEY, CDR2 SVGAGI. V lost 0 bases and J lost 0; bases outside the gene matches: 7. The CDR3 spells CASSYSITSGGSYEQYF. DNA of the CDR3: TGTGCCAGCAGTTACTCGATAACTAGCGGTGGCTCCTACGAGCAGTACTTC.

This clonotype has a handful of counts. The CDR3 sequence: CASSQTGTSARRTQYF. As DNA, the CDR3 is TGTGCCAGCAGCCAAACCGGGACTAGCGCGCGGCGGACCCAGTACTTC. The V and J genes are TRBV27 and TRBJ2-5; 10 nucleotides line up with TRBD2. J gave up 7 bases and V 6 bases, and 14 bases lay outside the gene matches. Germline V gives CDR1 MNHEY, CDR2 SMNVEV (reference sequence). The CDR3 sequence is 16 residues long.

This clonotype was detected a few times. The V gene is TRBV19, the J gene TRBJ1-2, with 8 bases matching TRBD1. The CDR3 has 14 residues. Germline V gene data show CDR1 as LNHDA and CDR2 as SQIVND (reference sequence). The V and J ends lost 5 bases and 7 bases, in that order; junction bases with no gene match: 9. CDR3 sequence: CASSATGGGSGYTF. In DNA form, the CDR3 reads TGTGCCAGTAGTGCTACAGGGGGTGGGTCTGGCTACACCTTC.

V and J are TRBV6-5 and TRBJ1-2; D remains ambiguous. This CDR3 region has 14 residues. Germline V gene lookup returns CDR1 MNHEY and CDR2 SVGAGI. Trimming removed 0 bases at V and 8 bases at J, with 13 bases between. CDR3 sequence: CASSYSGGRGGYTF. The CDR3 bases are TGTGCCAGCAGTTACTCAGGCGGCAGAGGGGGCTACACCTTC.

The gene calls are TRBV4-2 and TRBJ2-1; 8 bases fit TRBD2. Germline assignment: CDR1 LGHNA and CDR2 YNFKEQ. This CDR3 is 15 amino acids long. J lost 0 bases, V lost 2 bases, and 0 bases had no gene match. CDR3 amino acids: CASSQRGGSYNEQFF. The CDR3 DNA follows: TGTGCCAGCAGCCAACGGGGGGGCTCCTACAATGAGCAGTTCTTC.

This chain uses TRBV11-2 with TRBJ1-2; 8 bases fit TRBD1. With V trimmed by 2 bases and J by 2 bases, 4 bases remained unmatched. CDR3 length equals 15 residues. The germline gives CDR1 SGHAT, CDR2 FQNNGV. CDR3 bases: TGTGCCAGCAGCTTATTCCAGGGGGCCAACTATGGCTACACCTTC. Protein sequence: CASSLFQGANYGYTF.

The chain uses TRBV30 and TRBJ2-5; D remains unclear. This CDR3 contains 12 residues. The ends were cut back, 3 bases at V and 5 bases at J, with 10 bases in the middle. CDR1 and CDR2 from the germline V gene are GTSNPN and SVGIG (reference sequence). DNA for the CDR3: TGTGCCTGGAGCCCAGCAGAGGAGACCCAGTACTTC. This gives the protein CAWSPAEETQYF.

The V call is TRBV10-1, the J call TRBJ2-2; D is undetermined. CDR3 size: 16 residues. Germline V gives CDR1 WNHNN, CDR2 SYGVQD (reference sequence). Trimming stripped 6 bases from V and 3 bases from J, with 17 bases between. The CDR3 DNA reads as TGCGCCAGCAGCCGAAGGGCCGGGCCGTACACCGGGGAGCTGTTTTTT. Protein: CASSRRAGPYTGELFF.

This clonotype was counted between two and nine times. The chain employs TRBV7-8 and TRBJ2-5; no definite D call. V dropped 7 bases and J dropped 5 bases, with 11 bases sitting between them. Germline CDR1 is SGHVS and CDR2 is FQNEAQ. The CDR3 spans 12 residues. In nucleotides, the CDR3 is TGTGCCAGCACAGACACAACGGAGACCCAGTACTTC. Its translation: CASTDTTETQYF.

This clonotype has just a few counts. V and J are TRBV5-1 and TRBJ2-1, with 7 positions matching TRBD2. V lost 0 bases to trimming and J lost 0 bases; unmatched junction nucleotides: 12. Germline CDR1 reads SGHRS; CDR2 reads YFSETQ. The length of the CDR3 is 19 residues. The CDR3 loop reads CASSLGTMRGGSSYNEQFF. The CDR3 DNA reads as TGCGCCAGCAGCTTGGGGACTATGCGGGGCGGGAGCTCCTACAATGAGCAGTTCTTC. Drawing the rest from reference TRBV5-1 and TRBJ2-1, the complete variable domain is KAGVTQTPRYLIKTRGQQVTLSCSPISGHRSVSWYQQTPGQGLQFLFEYFSETQRNKGNFPGRFSGRQFSNSRSEMNVSTLELGDSALYLCASSLGTMRGGSSYNEQFFGPGTRLTVL.

J is TRBJ1-3 and V is TRBV20-1; tentative D call: TRBD1 (6 bases). This CDR3 has 14 amino acids. V was shortened by 3 bases and J by 0 bases, with 9 bases between the two germline ends. CDR1 is DFQATT, CDR2 SNEGSKA, per germline (reference sequence). CDR3 DNA sequence: TGCAGTGCTAGCCGGGACACCTCTGGAAACACCATATATTTT. Protein product: CSASRDTSGNTIYF.

V and J are TRBV30 and TRBJ1-4; the D gene is possibly TRBD1 (5 bases). This CDR3 is 14 amino acids long. Germline CDR1 GTSNPN, CDR2 SVGIG (reference sequence). The V end was cut by 3 bases, the J end by 0 bases, with 8 bases between. This CDR3 reads CAWRGGATNEKLFF. CDR3 DNA sequence: TGTGCCTGGAGGGGGGGGGCAACTAATGAAAAACTGTTTTTT.

This clonotype was detected a few times. The rearrangement links TRBV7-6 to TRBJ2-5, with TRBD1 as a possible D gene (5 bases). Trimming removed 0 bases from V and 0 bases from J, with 8 bases in between. In germline, CDR1 is SGHVS, CDR2 FNYEAQ. CDR3 length: 15 residues. The CDR3 loop reads CASSLATVYQETQYF. In DNA, the CDR3 is TGTGCCAGCAGCTTAGCGACAGTGTACCAAGAGACCCAGTACTTC.

This rearrangement joins TRBV6-2 or TRBV6-3 to TRBJ2-7; tentatively, D is TRBD1 (6 bases). Trimming took off 8 bases at V and 4 bases at J, with 12 bases between the two ends. This CDR3 comprises 12 residues. In germline, CDR1 is MNHEY, CDR2 SVGEGT. The CDR3 DNA is TGTGCCAGCCGGACAGAAGATTACGAGCAGTACTTC. It is translated as CASRTEDYEQYF.